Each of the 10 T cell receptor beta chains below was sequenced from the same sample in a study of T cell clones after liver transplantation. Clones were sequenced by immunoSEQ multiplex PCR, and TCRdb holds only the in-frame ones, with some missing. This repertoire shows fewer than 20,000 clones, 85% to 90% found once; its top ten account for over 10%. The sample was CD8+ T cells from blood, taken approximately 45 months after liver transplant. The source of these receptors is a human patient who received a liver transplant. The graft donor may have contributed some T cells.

The CDR3 region is CASSFEENTEAFF. CDR3 bases: TGCGCCAGCAGCTTTGAGGAGAACACTGAAGCTTTCTTT. This chain links TRBV5-1 with TRBJ1-1; D is unresolved. The CDR3 runs 13 residues. V was pared by 2 bases and J by 1 base, with 6 bases between. The germline CDR1 and CDR2 sequences are SGHRS and YFSETQ.

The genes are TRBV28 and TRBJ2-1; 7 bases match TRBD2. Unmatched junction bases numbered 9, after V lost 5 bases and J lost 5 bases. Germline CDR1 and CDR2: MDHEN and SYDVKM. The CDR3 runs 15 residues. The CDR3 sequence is CASSTPGLPNNEQFF. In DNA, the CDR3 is TGTGCCAGCAGTACGCCGGGACTACCAAACAATGAGCAGTTCTTC. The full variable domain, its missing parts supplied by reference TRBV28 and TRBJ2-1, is DVKVTQSSRYLVKRTGEKVFLECVQDMDHENMFWYRQDPGLGLRLIYFSYDVKMKEKGDIPEGYSVSREKKERFSLILESASTNQTSMYLCASSTPGLPNNEQFFGPGTRLTVL.

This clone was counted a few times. CDR3 sequence: CASSLSPTGSQPQHF. CDR3 DNA: TGTGCCAGCAGTTTATCCCCCACAGGGAGTCAGCCCCAGCATTTT. The chain carries TRBV27 and TRBJ1-5; maybe TRBD1 (6 bases). V lost 0 bases to trimming and J lost 6 bases, with 12 bases between them. This CDR3 has 15 residues. Germline CDR1 and CDR2: MNHEY and SMNVEV (reference sequence).

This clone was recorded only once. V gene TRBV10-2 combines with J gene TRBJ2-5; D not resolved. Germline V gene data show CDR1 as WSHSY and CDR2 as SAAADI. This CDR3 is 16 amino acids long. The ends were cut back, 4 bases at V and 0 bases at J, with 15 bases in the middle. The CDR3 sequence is CASSAHATTYQETQYF. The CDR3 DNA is TGCGCCAGCAGTGCTCACGCTACAACTTACCAAGAGACCCAGTACTTC.

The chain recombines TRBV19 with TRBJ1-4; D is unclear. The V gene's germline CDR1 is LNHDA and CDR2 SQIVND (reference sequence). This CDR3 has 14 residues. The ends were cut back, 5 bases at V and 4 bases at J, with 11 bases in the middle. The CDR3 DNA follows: TGTGCCAGTAGTCCTGGGGTTTTTAATGAAAAACTGTTTTTT. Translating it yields CASSPGVFNEKLFF.

The CDR3 protein is CASSTTGGWQYF. The DNA of the CDR3 is TGTGCCAGCAGCACGACAGGGGGCTGGCAGTATTTT. The rearrangement uses TRBV5-6 and TRBJ2-3; 10 positions match TRBD1. Looked up from germline, CDR1 is SGHDT and CDR2 is YYEEEE. V gave up 4 bases and J gave up 11 bases; unmatched junction bases: 4. This CDR3 region has 12 residues.

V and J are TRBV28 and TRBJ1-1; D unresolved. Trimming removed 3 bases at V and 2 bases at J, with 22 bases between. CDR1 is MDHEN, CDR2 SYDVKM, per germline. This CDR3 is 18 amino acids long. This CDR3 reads CASSFWRVGSGYNTEAFF. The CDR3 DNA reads TGTGCCAGCAGTTTTTGGCGAGTGGGCTCAGGTTATAACACTGAAGCTTTCTTT.

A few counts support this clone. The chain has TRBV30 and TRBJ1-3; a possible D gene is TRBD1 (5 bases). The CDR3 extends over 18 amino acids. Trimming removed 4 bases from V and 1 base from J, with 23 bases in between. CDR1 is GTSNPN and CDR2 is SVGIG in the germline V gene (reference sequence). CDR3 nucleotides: TGTGCCTGGAAAGGATGGGGGGGAGATACCCCATCTGGAAACACCATATATTTT. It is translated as CAWKGWGGDTPSGNTIYF. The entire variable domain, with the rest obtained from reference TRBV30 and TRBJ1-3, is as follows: SQTIHQWPATLVQPVGSPLSLECTVEGTSNPNLYWYRQAAGRGLQLLFYSVGIGQISSEVPQNLSASRPQDRQFILSSKKLLLSDSGFYLCAWKGWGGDTPSGNTIYFGEGSWLTVV.

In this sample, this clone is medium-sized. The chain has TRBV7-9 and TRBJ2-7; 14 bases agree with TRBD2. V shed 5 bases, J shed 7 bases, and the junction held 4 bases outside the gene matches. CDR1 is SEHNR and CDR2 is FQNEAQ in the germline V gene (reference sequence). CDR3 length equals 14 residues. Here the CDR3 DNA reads TGTGCCAGCAGCGGGACTAGCGGGAGTAGGGAGCAGTACTTC. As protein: CASSGTSGSREQYF.

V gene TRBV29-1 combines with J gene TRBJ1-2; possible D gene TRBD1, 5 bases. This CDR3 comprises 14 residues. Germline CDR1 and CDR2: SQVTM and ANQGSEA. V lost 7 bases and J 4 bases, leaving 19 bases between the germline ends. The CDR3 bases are TGCAGCGCGTTAGATCGCGACAGAGTCTATGGCTACACCTTC. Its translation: CSALDRDRVYGYTF.